A selection of T cell receptor beta chains follows, all from one sample in a study of T cell changes during pregnancy in multiple sclerosis. Generated by immunoSEQ multiplex PCR, the TCRdb table keeps only in-frame clones and is missing some. Here the sample spans 85,000 to 100,000 clones, approximately 92% being singletons. The sample consisted of peripheral blood, taken after pregnancy. The receptors here all came from a female donor with multiple sclerosis, enrolled in a pregnancy study. Both conserved end residues are part of each CDR3. Each record gives: D gene, clone size, V gene, J gene, CDR3 protein, CDR3 DNA. A D gene is named only where the DNA matches it firmly. Clone size is shown for a subset of rows, as once, few, many or a class of expanded clone.

d_call: .; clone_size: .; v_call: TRBV4-2; j_call: TRBJ1-2; cdr3_aa: CASSQEDRSPGGYTF; cdr3_nt: TGTGCCAGCAGCCAGGAAGACAGGAGCCCGGGGGGCTACACCTTC
d_call: TRBD1; clone_size: .; v_call: TRBV7-2; j_call: TRBJ1-3; cdr3_aa: CASSQGQGTIFTGNTIYF; cdr3_nt: TGTGCCAGCAGCCAAGGACAGGGGACGATCTTTACTGGAAACACCATATATTTT
d_call: TRBD1; clone_size: .; v_call: TRBV5-6; j_call: TRBJ2-1; cdr3_aa: CASSLELGTGGDEQFF; cdr3_nt: TGTGCCAGCAGCTTGGAACTCGGGACAGGGGGCGATGAGCAGTTCTTC
d_call: .; clone_size: .; v_call: TRBV6-5; j_call: TRBJ2-5; cdr3_aa: CASSKTSRETQYF; cdr3_nt: TGTGCCAGCAGTAAGACTAGTCGAGAGACCCAGTACTTC
d_call: .; clone_size: .; v_call: TRBV5-1; j_call: TRBJ2-3; cdr3_aa: CASSFDSASTDTQYF; cdr3_nt: TGCGCCAGCAGCTTCGACAGTGCTAGCACAGATACGCAGTATTTT
d_call: TRBD1; clone_size: .; v_call: TRBV4-1; j_call: TRBJ1-1; cdr3_aa: CASSQDRDSRPPEAFF; cdr3_nt: TGCGCCAGCAGCCAAGATCGGGACAGCCGGCCGCCTGAAGCTTTCTTT
d_call: TRBD1; clone_size: .; v_call: TRBV7-9; j_call: TRBJ2-7; cdr3_aa: CASSPRGTALYEQYF; cdr3_nt: TGTGCCAGCAGCCCTAGGGGGACAGCGCTGTACGAGCAGTACTTC
d_call: TRBD1; clone_size: .; v_call: TRBV6-1; j_call: TRBJ1-1; cdr3_aa: CASSVSGGGTEAFF; cdr3_nt: TGTGCCAGCAGTGTCTCAGGGGGTGGCACTGAAGCTTTCTTT
d_call: TRBD1; clone_size: .; v_call: TRBV27; j_call: TRBJ1-2; cdr3_aa: CASSKIYTGDGYGYTF; cdr3_nt: TGTGCCAGCAGCAAGATCTACACAGGGGACGGCTATGGCTACACCTTC
d_call: .; clone_size: .; v_call: TRBV4-2; j_call: TRBJ1-5; cdr3_aa: CASSQDSGGSNQPQHF; cdr3_nt: TGTGCCAGCAGCCAAGATTCGGGGGGTAGCAATCAGCCCCAGCATTTT
d_call: TRBD1; clone_size: .; v_call: TRBV5-4; j_call: TRBJ2-7; cdr3_aa: CASSRTGTGSYEQYF; cdr3_nt: TGTGCCAGCAGCCGAACCGGGACAGGGTCCTACGAGCAGTACTTC
d_call: .; clone_size: .; v_call: TRBV5-5; j_call: TRBJ1-2; cdr3_aa: CASSIYERQNYGYTF; cdr3_nt: TGTGCCAGCAGCATCTACGAGCGACAGAACTATGGCTACACCTTC
d_call: .; clone_size: .; v_call: TRBV7-2; j_call: TRBJ1-1; cdr3_aa: CASSLAPEMNTEAFF; cdr3_nt: TGTGCCAGCAGCTTAGCCCCCGAGATGAACACTGAAGCTTTCTTT
d_call: TRBD2; clone_size: .; v_call: TRBV2; j_call: TRBJ2-5; cdr3_aa: CASSESGLGAGKTQYF; cdr3_nt: TGTGCCAGCAGTGAATCGGGACTAGGGGCCGGAAAGACCCAGTACTTC
d_call: TRBD2; clone_size: .; v_call: TRBV2; j_call: TRBJ2-7; cdr3_aa: CASTGLVYEQYF; cdr3_nt: TGTGCCAGCACGGGACTAGTCTACGAGCAGTACTTC
d_call: .; clone_size: .; v_call: TRBV12-5; j_call: TRBJ1-5; cdr3_aa: CASGLVLGTGNQPQHF; cdr3_nt: TGTGCTAGTGGTTTGGTACTCGGTACAGGCAATCAGCCCCAGCATTTT
d_call: .; clone_size: .; v_call: TRBV2; j_call: TRBJ1-1; cdr3_aa: CASVAGSFDTEAFF; cdr3_nt: TGTGCCAGCGTTGCAGGGTCCTTCGACACTGAAGCTTTCTTT
d_call: .; clone_size: .; v_call: TRBV9; j_call: TRBJ2-7; cdr3_aa: CASSPRRAGYEQYF; cdr3_nt: TGTGCCAGCAGCCCACGGAGGGCGGGCTACGAGCAGTACTTC
d_call: .; clone_size: .; v_call: TRBV4-1; j_call: TRBJ2-1; cdr3_aa: CASSQENMGLSNNEQFF; cdr3_nt: TGCGCCAGCAGCCAAGAGAATATGGGCTTATCGAACAATGAGCAGTTCTTC
d_call: .; clone_size: .; v_call: TRBV5-5; j_call: TRBJ2-7; cdr3_aa: CASSLGPDRPMGEQYF; cdr3_nt: TGTGCCAGCAGCTTGGGTCCCGACAGGCCTATGGGGGAGCAGTACTTC
d_call: .; clone_size: .; v_call: TRBV27; j_call: TRBJ2-7; cdr3_aa: CASTTLGAGKGEQYF; cdr3_nt: TGTGCCAGCACCACCCTAGGTGCAGGGAAGGGCGAGCAGTACTTC
d_call: .; clone_size: once; v_call: TRBV30; j_call: TRBJ1-4; cdr3_aa: CAWSVPGHSNEKLFF; cdr3_nt: TGTGCCTGGAGTGTACCGGGACATAGTAATGAAAAACTGTTTTTT
d_call: TRBD1; clone_size: .; v_call: TRBV19; j_call: TRBJ2-1; cdr3_aa: CASSGQGNEQFF; cdr3_nt: TGTGCCAGTAGCGGACAGGGCAATGAGCAGTTCTTC
d_call: TRBD1; clone_size: .; v_call: TRBV25-1; j_call: TRBJ2-7; cdr3_aa: CASRGQGYEQYF; cdr3_nt: TGTGCCAGCAGGGGACAGGGTTACGAGCAGTACTTC
d_call: .; clone_size: .; v_call: TRBV2; j_call: TRBJ2-7; cdr3_aa: CASSGGGSYEQYF; cdr3_nt: TGTGCCAGCAGTGGTGGAGGGTCCTACGAGCAGTACTTC
d_call: TRBD2; clone_size: .; v_call: TRBV6-1; j_call: TRBJ2-1; cdr3_aa: CASSEALLGTSFREQFF; cdr3_nt: TGTGCCAGCAGTGAAGCGCTTCTTGGGACTAGCTTCCGTGAGCAGTTCTTC
d_call: .; clone_size: .; v_call: TRBV7-8; j_call: TRBJ1-1; cdr3_aa: CASSLGSVRVMNTEAFF; cdr3_nt: TGTGCCAGCAGCTTGGGATCCGTCAGGGTAATGAACACTGAAGCTTTCTTT